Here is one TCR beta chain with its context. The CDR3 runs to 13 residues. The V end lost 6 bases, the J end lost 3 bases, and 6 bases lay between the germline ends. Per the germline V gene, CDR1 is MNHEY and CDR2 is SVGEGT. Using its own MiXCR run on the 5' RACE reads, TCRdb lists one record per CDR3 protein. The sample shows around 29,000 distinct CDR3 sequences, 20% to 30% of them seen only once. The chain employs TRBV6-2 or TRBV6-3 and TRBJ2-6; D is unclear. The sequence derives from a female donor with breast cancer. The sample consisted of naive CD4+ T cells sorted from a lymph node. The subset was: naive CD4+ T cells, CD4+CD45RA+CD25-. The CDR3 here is CASRSYGANVLTF. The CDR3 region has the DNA TGTGCCAGCAGATCTTATGGGGCCAACGTCCTGACTTTC.